The T cell receptor beta chain described here comes from a study of technical replicates of blood from a handful of donors. The protocol was immunoSEQ multiplex PCR, while the TCRdb copy is restricted to in-frame clones and leaves out a portion. This table has about 80,000 clones, about 95% appearing once. Trimming pared 6 bases from V and 3 bases from J, leaving 16 bases between. Germline V gives CDR1 MNHEY, CDR2 SVGAGI. There are 15 residues in the CDR3. The TCR originated in a human donor in good health. This chain joins TRBV6-5 and TRBJ2-3; D may be TRBD2 (5 bases). The specimen was T cells isolated from PBMCs. The DNA of the CDR3 is TGTGCCAGCAGACAACTAGGGAGCTCGACAGATACGCAGTATTTT. Amino acid sequence: CASRQLGSSTDTQYF.